What follows describes a single TCR beta chain. Its matching antigen is unknown. These data originate in a study of T cell repertoires in cytomegalovirus infection. Study background: In the study, CMV epitopes included recently identified HLA-C-restricted and well-studied HLA-B-restricted ones. TCR beta signatures that were public indicated CMV infection and matching HLA type.

The CDR3 runs 15 residues. The junction had 11 bases not matched to a gene; V was cut back by 5 bases and J by 4 bases. From germline, CDR1 is SGHDT and CDR2 YYEEEE. In TCRdb, the reads were re-called with MiXCR into one record per CDR3 protein. The sample holds around 570,000 distinct CDR3 sequences, 35% to 50% seen once. The clonotype comes from a human donor in good health (CMV status not recorded). Some clones in this sample may be carry-over from other donors' samples. The source material was cultured PBMCs, sampled from culture after CMV antigen stimulation. The gene calls are TRBV5-6 and TRBJ1-2; 7 nucleotides match TRBD1. CDR3 DNA sequence: TGTGCCAGCAGAAGAACGGGACAGAAGATCTATGGCTACACCTTC. This codes for CASRRTGQKIYGYTF.